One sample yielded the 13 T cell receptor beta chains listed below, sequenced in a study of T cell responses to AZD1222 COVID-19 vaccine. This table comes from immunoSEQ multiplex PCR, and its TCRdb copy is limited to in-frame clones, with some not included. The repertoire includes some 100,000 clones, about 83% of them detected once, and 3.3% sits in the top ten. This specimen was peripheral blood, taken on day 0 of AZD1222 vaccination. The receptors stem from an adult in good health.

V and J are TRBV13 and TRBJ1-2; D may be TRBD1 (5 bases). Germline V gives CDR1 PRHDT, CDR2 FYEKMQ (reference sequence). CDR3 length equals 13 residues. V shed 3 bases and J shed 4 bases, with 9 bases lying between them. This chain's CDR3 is CASSFIDSYGYTF. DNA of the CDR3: TGTGCCAGCAGCTTTATTGACAGCTATGGCTACACCTTC.

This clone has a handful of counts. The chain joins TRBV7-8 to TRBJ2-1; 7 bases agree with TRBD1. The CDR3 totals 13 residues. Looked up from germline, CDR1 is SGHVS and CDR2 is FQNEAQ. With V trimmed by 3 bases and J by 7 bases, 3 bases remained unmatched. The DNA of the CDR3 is TGTGCCAGCAGCTTCAACAGGGGAAATGAGCAGTTCTTC. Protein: CASSFNRGNEQFF.

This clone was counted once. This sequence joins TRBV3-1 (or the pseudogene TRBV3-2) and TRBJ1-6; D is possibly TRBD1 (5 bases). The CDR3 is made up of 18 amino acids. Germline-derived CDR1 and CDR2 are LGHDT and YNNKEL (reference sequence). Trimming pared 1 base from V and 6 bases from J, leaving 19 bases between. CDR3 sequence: CASSQGVYRTTINSPLHF. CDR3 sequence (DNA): TGTGCCAGCAGCCAAGGCGTTTACAGGACAACTATTAATTCACCCCTCCACTTT.

This CDR3 is CSVEMTGVGGYTF. CDR3 nucleotide sequence: TGCAGCGTTGAGATGACAGGGGTCGGAGGCTACACCTTC. This chain joins TRBV29-1 and TRBJ1-2, with 8 bases matching TRBD1. Germline trimming cut 3 bases from V and 8 bases from J; bases unmatched to any gene: 8. This CDR3 region has 13 residues. Germline assignment: CDR1 SQVTM and CDR2 ANQGSEA.

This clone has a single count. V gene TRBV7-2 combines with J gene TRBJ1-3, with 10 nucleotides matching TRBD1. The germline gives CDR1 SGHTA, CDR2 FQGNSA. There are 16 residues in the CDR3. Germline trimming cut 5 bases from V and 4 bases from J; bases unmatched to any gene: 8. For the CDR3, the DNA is TGTGCCAGCAGCATTGACAGGGGGCGGGCGGGAAACACCATATATTTT. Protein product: CASSIDRGRAGNTIYF.

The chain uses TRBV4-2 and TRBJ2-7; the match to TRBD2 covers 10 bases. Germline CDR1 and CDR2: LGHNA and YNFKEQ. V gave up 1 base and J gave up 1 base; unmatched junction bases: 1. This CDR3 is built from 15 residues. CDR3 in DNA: TGTGCCAGCAGCCAAGCTAGCGGGGGATCCTACGAGCAGTACTTC. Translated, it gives CASSQASGGSYEQYF.

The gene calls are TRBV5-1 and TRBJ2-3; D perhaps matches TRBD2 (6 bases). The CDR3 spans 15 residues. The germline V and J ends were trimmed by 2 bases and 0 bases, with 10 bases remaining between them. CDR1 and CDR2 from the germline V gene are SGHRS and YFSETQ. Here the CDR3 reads CASSFGGLSTDTQYF. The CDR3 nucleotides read TGCGCCAGCAGCTTTGGGGGACTCAGCACAGATACGCAGTATTTT.

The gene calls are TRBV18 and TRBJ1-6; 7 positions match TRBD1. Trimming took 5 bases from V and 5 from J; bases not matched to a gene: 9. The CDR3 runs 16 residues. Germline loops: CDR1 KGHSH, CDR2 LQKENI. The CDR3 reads CASSGSRGRNNSPLHF. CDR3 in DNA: TGTGCCAGCTCAGGATCGAGGGGGCGGAATAATTCACCCCTCCACTTT.

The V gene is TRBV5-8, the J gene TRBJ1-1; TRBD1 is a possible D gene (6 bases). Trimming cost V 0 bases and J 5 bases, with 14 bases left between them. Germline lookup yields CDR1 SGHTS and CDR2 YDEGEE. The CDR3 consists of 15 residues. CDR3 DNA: TGTGCCAGCAGCTTGGGGGTGTCAGGGGATACTGAAGCTTTCTTT. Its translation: CASSLGVSGDTEAFF.

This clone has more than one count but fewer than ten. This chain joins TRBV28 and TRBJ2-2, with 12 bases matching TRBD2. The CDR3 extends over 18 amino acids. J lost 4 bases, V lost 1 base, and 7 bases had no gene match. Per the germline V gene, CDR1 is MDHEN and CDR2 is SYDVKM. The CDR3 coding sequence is TGTGCCAGCAGTTTATTTCCTAGCGGGGGGGCCCGCACCGGGGAGCTGTTTTTT. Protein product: CASSLFPSGGARTGELFF.

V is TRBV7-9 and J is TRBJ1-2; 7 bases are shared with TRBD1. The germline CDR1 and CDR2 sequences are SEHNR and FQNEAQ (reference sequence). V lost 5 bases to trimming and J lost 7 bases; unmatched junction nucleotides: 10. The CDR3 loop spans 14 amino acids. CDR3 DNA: TGTGCCAGCAGCCCACCCAACAGGGGCTTTGGCTACACCTTC. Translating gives CASSPPNRGFGYTF.

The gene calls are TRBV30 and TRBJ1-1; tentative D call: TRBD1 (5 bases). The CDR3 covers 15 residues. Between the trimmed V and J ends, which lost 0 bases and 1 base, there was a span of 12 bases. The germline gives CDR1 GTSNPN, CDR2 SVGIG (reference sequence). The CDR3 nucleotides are TGTGCCTGGAGTGTCAGCCCGACAGCGAACACTGAAGCTTTCTTT. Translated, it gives CAWSVSPTANTEAFF.

CDR3 nucleotide sequence: TGTGCCAGCAGTGAAGGGGGACAGCTCTCTGGAAACACCATATATTTT. It is translated as CASSEGGQLSGNTIYF. The rearrangement links TRBV2 to TRBJ1-3, with 7 bases lining up with TRBD1. The V and J ends lost 1 base and 0 bases, in that order; junction bases with no gene match: 3. CDR1 SNHLY and CDR2 FYNNEI come from the germline V gene. This CDR3 contains 16 residues.